A single sample is the source of the 9 T cell receptor beta chains below, sequenced in a study of shared clonotypes between healthy human individuals. Profiling relied on immunoSEQ multiplex PCR, and the TCRdb table lists in-frame clones only, not all of them. The sample consists of over a million clones, 95% to 99% of them appearing once. The sample taken for sequencing was naive CD4+ T cells sorted from blood. The subset denotes: CD45RA+ positively selected. The receptors were gathered from a man aged 30 to 45 in good health.

This clone appeared a single time. The chain recombines TRBV2 with TRBJ2-7; 10 bases agree with TRBD1. The CDR3 has 14 amino acids. Looked up from germline, CDR1 is SNHLY and CDR2 is FYNNEI. The V gene end was trimmed by 5 bases and the J gene end by 4 bases; junction bases not matched to a gene: 5. CDR3 nucleotide sequence: TGTGCCAGCAGTTCAACGGGACAGGGGTACGAGCAGTACTTC. Amino acids: CASSSTGQGYEQYF.

As regards this clone: This sample also contains other DNA sequences that code for the same CDR3. The rearrangement joins TRBV15 to TRBJ2-7; D is perhaps TRBD1 (5 bases). The CDR3 length is 12 residues. CDR1 and CDR2 (germline): LNHNV, YYDKDF (reference sequence). V shed 3 bases and J shed 4 bases, with 7 bases lying between them. The DNA for the CDR3 is TGTGCCACCAGCAGGCAGGGTTACGAGCAGTACTTC. Translating it yields CATSRQGYEQYF.

The chain combines TRBV6-5 with TRBJ2-2; the match to TRBD1 covers 8 bases. CDR1 is MNHEY, CDR2 SVGAGI, per germline. This CDR3 region has 16 residues. The V gene end was trimmed by 3 bases and the J gene end by 4 bases; junction bases not matched to a gene: 7. This chain's CDR3 is CASSYLGQGSTGELFF. DNA of the CDR3: TGTGCCAGCAGTTATCTCGGACAGGGATCCACCGGGGAGCTGTTTTTT.

About this clone: In the same sample, other DNA sequences code for this CDR3. CDR3 amino acids: CASSLGLADDTGELFF. For the CDR3, the DNA is TGCGCCAGCAGCTTAGGACTAGCGGACGACACCGGGGAGCTGTTTTTT. The chain combines TRBV5-1 with TRBJ2-2, with TRBD2 matching over 10 bases. Looked up from germline, CDR1 is SGHRS and CDR2 is YFSETQ. The CDR3 has 16 residues. The V and J ends lost 2 bases and 3 bases, in that order; junction bases with no gene match: 4.

This sequence joins TRBV28 and TRBJ2-7; 14 positions agree with TRBD2. The CDR3 consists of 18 residues. Germline trimming cut 5 bases from V and 1 base from J; bases unmatched to any gene: 10. Germline CDR1 and CDR2: MDHEN and SYDVKM. The CDR3 nucleotides are TGTGCCAGCAGTGGAACGACTAGCGGGAGGGGAATTTCCTACGAGCAGTACTTC. This sequence encodes CASSGTTSGRGISYEQYF.

Concerning this clone: The same CDR3 can be traced to other DNA sequences in this sample. CDR3: CASSLEGGGTEAFF. Here the CDR3 DNA reads TGCGCCAGCAGCTTGGAAGGTGGGGGAACTGAAGCTTTCTTT. J is TRBJ1-1 and V is TRBV5-1, with D maybe TRBD1 (5 bases). The CDR3 is 14 residues long. The V gene's germline CDR1 is SGHRS and CDR2 YFSETQ. Deletions cut 0 bases from V and 5 bases from J, with 11 bases between. Looking up the rest from reference TRBV5-1 and TRBJ1-1 gives the full variable domain: KAGVTQTPRYLIKTRGQQVTLSCSPISGHRSVSWYQQTPGQGLQFLFEYFSETQRNKGNFPGRFSGRQFSNSRSEMNVSTLELGDSALYLCASSLEGGGTEAFFGQGTRLTVV.

This chain joins TRBV5-4 and TRBJ2-1, with TRBD2 matching over 10 bases. CDR3 size: 12 residues. Looked up from germline, CDR1 is SGHNT and CDR2 is YYREEE (reference sequence). The V and J ends lost 3 bases and 10 bases, in that order; junction bases with no gene match: 1. The CDR3 region has the DNA TGTGCCAGCAGCTGGACTAGCGGAGAGCAGTTCTTC. Amino acid sequence: CASSWTSGEQFF. The variable domain in full, completed from reference TRBV5-4 and TRBJ2-1, reads ETGVTQSPTHLIKTRGQQVTLRCSSQSGHNTVSWYQQALGQGPQFIFQYYREEENGRGNFPPRFSGLQFPNYSSELNVNALELDDSALYLCASSWTSGEQFFGPGTRLTVL.

The gene calls are TRBV4-3 and TRBJ2-2; D remains unclear. Germline V gene lookup returns CDR1 LGHNA and CDR2 YSLEER. Trimming took off 0 bases at V and 2 bases at J, with 7 bases between the two ends. The CDR3 has 15 amino acids. Here the CDR3 reads CASSQEPGNTGELFF. The CDR3 bases are TGCGCCAGCAGCCAAGAACCCGGTAACACCGGGGAGCTGTTTTTT.

V and J are TRBV7-6 and TRBJ1-5; D possibly corresponds to TRBD1 (6 bases). CDR3 length: 18 residues. CDR1 and CDR2 (germline): SGHVS, FNYEAQ. V was pared by 4 bases and J by 0 bases, with 19 bases between. This chain's CDR3 is CASSSDTGTSSSNQPQHF. CDR3 coding DNA: TGTGCCAGCAGCTCGGATACCGGGACATCTAGTAGCAATCAGCCCCAGCATTTT.